What follows is one T cell receptor beta chain and its context. The sample comes from a study of T-cell memory formation after mild COVID-19. Germline V lookup: CDR1 SNHLY, CDR2 FYNNEI. The V end lost 4 bases, the J end lost 15 bases, and 13 bases lay between the germline ends. CDR3 length equals 11 residues. In TCRdb, the 5' RACE reads were re-called with MiXCR into one record per CDR3 protein. The sample consists of 400,000 to 550,000 distinct CDR3 sequences, roughly 25% of them appearing once. Input material: PBMCs or a T cell subset sorted from them (not recorded which). This sequence was found in an adult woman who had mild COVID-19 (a few samples of this study predate the infection). Cell type and time point are not known. This chain uses TRBV2 with TRBJ2-1; D unclear. Here the CDR3 reads CASSGDSWAFF. DNA of the CDR3: TGTGCCAGCAGTGGTGACTCTTGGGCGTTCTTC.